This TCR beta chain was captured in a study of cytomegalovirus exposure and HLA in healthy donors. The study's findings and limits: Specificity of three CMV-associated chains for CMV antigens was verified in vitro.

Clones were sequenced by immunoSEQ multiplex PCR, and TCRdb holds only the in-frame ones, with some missing. This sample carries some 320,000 clones, around 90% of them seen once, and the ten largest clones take 1% to 1.5%. With respect to this clone: Its antigen is unknown.

The ends lost 10 bases at V and 3 bases at J; junction bases unmatched: 5. The CDR3 length is 14 residues. In germline, CDR1 is SNHLY, CDR2 FYNNEI. The sequence was obtained from a woman in her twenties or thirties in good health and CMV-seropositive. This rearrangement joins TRBV2 to TRBJ2-3; 12 nucleotides match TRBD2. The sample was PBMCs. CDR3 sequence reads: CAIPTSGRTDTQYF. CDR3 coding DNA: TGTGCCATCCCGACTAGCGGGAGAACAGATACGCAGTATTTT.